Many counts were recorded for the clone carrying this TCR beta chain. Its cognate antigen is unknown. The junction departs from germline at one end; a sequencing error may be responsible. This CDR3 spans 16 amino acids. Reverse transcription of all isolated RNA meant that expressed TCRB transcripts were sequenced. Sequencing used immunoSEQ multiplex PCR; TCRdb keeps in-frame clones, though not all of them. The data show almost 350,000 clones, less than 10% seen once. The data were taken from a study of beta chain features in type 1 diabetes. Study-level findings and limits: Naive, central memory and regulatory TCRB repertoires appeared more similar among patients than healthy donors. Type 1 diabetes patients had fewer VDJ junction insertions and more deletions. Among all four CD4+ subsets, Type 1 diabetes patients had TCRB CDR3s that were moderately but significantly shorter.

The sequenced material came from central memory CD4+ T cells from blood. The J gene is TRBJ2-1, the V gene TRBV23-1; 9 bases are shared with TRBD2. TRBV23-1 is flagged as an ORF with uncertain function. The receptor was derived from a woman aged 18 to 35 in good health. The CDR3 nucleotides read TGCGCCAGCATTCAAGCGACTAGCGGCCATCTATGTGGGCAGTTCTTC. This translates into CASIQATSGHLCGQFF.